This is a list of T cell receptor beta chains from one sample in a study of T cell repertoires in cytomegalovirus infection. TCRdb re-analysed the reads in MiXCR, keeping a single row per CDR3 protein. The table shows about 150,000 distinct CDR3 sequences, with about 31% occurring only once. Antigens for these TCRs are unknown. The sample here was CD8+ T cells from cultured PBMCs, taken from culture after CMV antigen stimulation. These receptors came from a human donor in good health (CMV status not recorded). Some clones in this sample may be carry-over from other donors' samples. The CDR3 runs from the conserved cysteine through the conserved F or W. The order of the fields is clone size, V gene, D gene, J gene, CDR3 DNA, CDR3 protein. D genes are given only for firm matches. The size entry is marked missing in some rows and otherwise reads once, few, many or a size class.

clone_size: few
v_call: TRBV12-3/TRBV12-4
d_call: .
j_call: TRBJ1-1
cdr3_nt: TGTGCCAGCAGTTTATGGAGCACTGAAGCTTTCTTT
cdr3_aa: CASSLWSTEAFF

clone_size: once
v_call: TRBV27
d_call: .
j_call: TRBJ2-1
cdr3_nt: TGTGCCAGCAGTCTAAACCCTCAGGGATCTGAGCAGTTCTTC
cdr3_aa: CASSLNPQGSEQFF

clone_size: many
v_call: TRBV19
d_call: TRBD1
j_call: TRBJ2-3
cdr3_nt: TGTGCCAGTAGCCCAAGAGAGGGGGCAACGGCAGATACGCAGTATTTT
cdr3_aa: CASSPREGATADTQYF

clone_size: few
v_call: TRBV7-8
d_call: .
j_call: TRBJ2-3
cdr3_nt: TGTGCCAGCAGCTTCTATCCTGGACAGCCAGATACGCAGTATTTT
cdr3_aa: CASSFYPGQPDTQYF

clone_size: few
v_call: TRBV12-3/TRBV12-4
d_call: TRBD1
j_call: TRBJ1-2
cdr3_nt: TGTGCCAGCAGCCTCGGGACAGGGGGCGATGGCTACACCTTC
cdr3_aa: CASSLGTGGDGYTF

clone_size: .
v_call: TRBV29-1
d_call: .
j_call: TRBJ1-2
cdr3_nt: TGCAGCATTCCCAGAGGGAGGACGGCAAGCTATGGCTACACCTTC
cdr3_aa: CSIPRGRTASYGYTF

clone_size: many
v_call: TRBV12-3/TRBV12-4
d_call: TRBD2
j_call: TRBJ2-3
cdr3_nt: TGTGCCAGCTACCCATCAGGGGGACGGCTAGCGGGGGGGGGAGATACGCAGTATTTT
cdr3_aa: CASYPSGGRLAGGGDTQYF

clone_size: .
v_call: TRBV19
d_call: .
j_call: TRBJ1-1
cdr3_nt: TGTGCCAGTGGGATGCATGAAGCTTTCTTT
cdr3_aa: CASGMHEAFF

clone_size: .
v_call: TRBV4-1
d_call: .
j_call: TRBJ1-2
cdr3_nt: TGCGCCAGCAGCCAAGCCGCAGGGGCGCTTGGCTACACCTTC
cdr3_aa: CASSQAAGALGYTF

clone_size: many
v_call: TRBV7-2
d_call: .
j_call: TRBJ2-7
cdr3_nt: TGTGCCAGCAGCGCCGGAGGGACCTACGAGCAGTACTTC
cdr3_aa: CASSAGGTYEQYF

clone_size: .
v_call: TRBV5-6
d_call: .
j_call: TRBJ2-7
cdr3_nt: TGTGCCAGCAGCTTGTGGTCACAGGTCCTCCCAGGCTACGAGCAGTACTTC
cdr3_aa: CASSLWSQVLPGYEQYF